This passage covers 5 T cell receptor beta chains from one sample sequenced in a study of blood T cell repertoires in COVID-19. Sequencing was performed with immunoSEQ multiplex PCR; in TCRdb, only in-frame clones are kept and a portion is missing. The sample yields roughly 300,000 clones, roughly 83% seen once. The sample taken for sequencing was peripheral blood. The receptors were sampled from a woman aged 50 to 65 with acute or convalescent COVID-19.

The chain combines TRBV28 with TRBJ1-2; TRBD1 matches 8 bases. This CDR3 spans 13 amino acids. The germline V gene encodes CDR1 MDHEN and CDR2 SYDVKM. Trimming removed 7 bases from V and 3 bases from J; junction bases left unmatched: 4. As DNA, the CDR3 is TGTGCCAGCATGGACAGGGCCGACTATGGCTACACCTTC. As protein: CASMDRADYGYTF.

The chain joins TRBV6-5 to TRBJ2-1; D perhaps matches TRBD2 (5 bases). The V end lost 6 bases, the J end lost 5 bases, and 14 bases lay between the germline ends. The CDR3 has 14 amino acids. The germline V gene has CDR1 MNHEY and CDR2 SVGAGI. CDR3 amino acids: CASRLGGLDNEQFF. The CDR3 DNA sequence: TGTGCCAGCAGGCTGGGCGGGCTCGACAATGAGCAGTTCTTC.

The chain carries TRBV2 and TRBJ2-3; TRBD2 agrees at 10 bases. The germline V gene has CDR1 SNHLY and CDR2 FYNNEI. Trimming at V came to 2 bases and at J to 3 bases, leaving 5 bases not matched to a gene. The CDR3 contains 16 residues. CDR3 nucleotide sequence: TGTGCCAGCAGTGAAAGAAGCGGGAGGGGGACAGATACGCAGTATTTT. Its translation: CASSERSGRGTDTQYF.

The genes are TRBV28 and TRBJ2-7, with D possibly being TRBD1 (5 bases). CDR3 size: 13 residues. Germline CDR1 reads MDHEN; CDR2 reads SYDVKM. With 8 bases removed from V and 2 bases from J, the gap between germline ends came to 13 bases. DNA of the CDR3: TGTGCCAGCGTACAACAGGAGCCCTACGAGCAGTACTTC. Amino acid sequence: CASVQQEPYEQYF.

The chain combines TRBV15 with TRBJ2-7; 7 nucleotides align to TRBD1. The V gene's germline CDR1 is LNHNV and CDR2 YYDKDF (reference sequence). The CDR3 has 14 residues. J lost 0 bases, V lost 5 bases, and 4 bases had no gene match. The CDR3 here is CATSPGQNSYEQYF. For the CDR3, the DNA is TGTGCCACCAGCCCGGGACAGAACTCCTACGAGCAGTACTTC.